These T cell receptor beta chains were read from a single sample in a study of blood T cell repertoires in COVID-19. Sequencing was performed with immunoSEQ multiplex PCR; in TCRdb, only in-frame clones are kept and a portion is missing. The table has about 23,000 clones, 88% seen once. Sequenced material: peripheral blood. These receptors were taken from a man in his 70s in a cohort sampled during active COVID-19. CDR3s include the opening cysteine and the closing phenylalanine or tryptophan. The D gene is left open where the match is weak. Only part of the rows carry a size: once, few, many, or a class if the clone is expanded.

J: TRBJ2-5
V: TRBV9
D: NA
size: NA
DNA: TGTGCCAGCAGCCCTAGTGGGGGCGGGCAGGGGACCCAGTACTTC
CDR3: CASSPSGGGQGTQYF

J: TRBJ1-1
V: TRBV28
D: NA
size: once
DNA: TGTGCCAGCGTTCGACAGAACACTGAAGCTTTCTTT
CDR3: CASVRQNTEAFF

J: TRBJ2-7
V: TRBV5-4
D: TRBD2
size: NA
DNA: TGTGCCAGCAGCTTTTCCGGGACTAGCGGCTACGAGCAGTACTTC
CDR3: CASSFSGTSGYEQYF

J: TRBJ2-7
V: TRBV28
D: NA
size: NA
DNA: TGTGCCAGCAGTTTGTCACCCCCGAGGGACGAGCAGTACTTC
CDR3: CASSLSPPRDEQYF

J: TRBJ2-3
V: TRBV29-1
D: TRBD2
size: NA
DNA: TGCAGCGCCGGGACTAGCGGGACGTATACGCAGTATTTT
CDR3: CSAGTSGTYTQYF

J: TRBJ1-6
V: TRBV2
D: TRBD1
size: NA
DNA: TGTGCCAGCTGTCCCCTGGGGACAGGGGATAATTCACCCCTCCACTTT
CDR3: CASCPLGTGDNSPLHF

J: TRBJ2-7
V: TRBV5-6
D: TRBD1
size: NA
DNA: TGTGCCAGCAGCTTGGAGGGACAGGGGTGGGAGCAGTACTTC
CDR3: CASSLEGQGWEQYF

J: TRBJ2-1
V: TRBV7-3
D: TRBD2
size: NA
DNA: TGTGCCAGCAGCTTATTAGCGGGAGCTCTCAATGAGCAGTTCTTC
CDR3: CASSLLAGALNEQFF

J: TRBJ2-2
V: TRBV24-1
D: TRBD2
size: NA
DNA: TGTGCCACCAGGACTAGCGGGAGGGTCGGGGAGCTGTTTTTT
CDR3: CATRTSGRVGELFF

J: TRBJ2-7
V: TRBV7-2
D: NA
size: NA
DNA: TGTGCCAGCAGCCAGGGACATGGCCACGAGCAGTACTTC
CDR3: CASSQGHGHEQYF

J: TRBJ1-6
V: TRBV18
D: TRBD1
size: NA
DNA: TGTGCCAGCTCCAGACAGGGAATCGCGGATAATTCACCCCTCCACTTT
CDR3: CASSRQGIADNSPLHF

J: TRBJ2-1
V: TRBV5-1
D: TRBD2
size: NA
DNA: TGCGCCAGCAGCCGTTGGGTGCTAGCGGGAACGAGCTCCTACAATGAGCAGTTCTTC
CDR3: CASSRWVLAGTSSYNEQFF

J: TRBJ2-3
V: TRBV24-1
D: NA
size: once
DNA: TGTGCCACCAGTGACCTACAGGGTTCGGATACGCAGTATTTT
CDR3: CATSDLQGSDTQYF

J: TRBJ1-1
V: TRBV7-9
D: NA
size: NA
DNA: TGTGCCAGCAGCTTGGCCGGGGGGGGCACTGAAGCTTTCTTT
CDR3: CASSLAGGGTEAFF

J: TRBJ2-4
V: TRBV7-2
D: TRBD2
size: NA
DNA: TGTGCCAGCAGCTTAGGGGGGTATACGGGACTAGCGTCCCTTCAGTACTTC
CDR3: CASSLGGYTGLASLQYF

J: TRBJ1-1
V: TRBV18
D: TRBD1
size: NA
DNA: TGTGCCAGCTCACCGGGACAGGGGGTCCGTAGGATGAACACTGAAGCTTTCTTT
CDR3: CASSPGQGVRRMNTEAFF

J: TRBJ1-3
V: TRBV3-1/TRBV3-2
D: TRBD1
size: NA
DNA: TGTGCCAGCAGCCTAGCGGGACAGGGGGGTTCGGGAAACACCATATATTTT
CDR3: CASSLAGQGGSGNTIYF

J: TRBJ2-3
V: TRBV2
D: TRBD2
size: NA
DNA: TGTGCCAGCAGTCAGAATAGCGGGAGTGGCCCAGATACGCAGTATTTT
CDR3: CASSQNSGSGPDTQYF

J: TRBJ2-7
V: TRBV29-1
D: TRBD1
size: NA
DNA: TGCAGCGTTGATGGGACAGGGGGCTTTGAGCAGTACTTC
CDR3: CSVDGTGGFEQYF

J: TRBJ2-3
V: TRBV30
D: TRBD2
size: NA
DNA: TGTGCCTGGAGTGGACTAGCGGGAGGCTCAGATACGCAGTATTTT
CDR3: CAWSGLAGGSDTQYF

J: TRBJ2-7
V: TRBV7-2
D: TRBD2
size: NA
DNA: TGTGCCAGCAGCTTAGGGGCTAGCGGGACGTACGAGCAGTACTTC
CDR3: CASSLGASGTYEQYF

J: TRBJ2-7
V: TRBV11-2
D: TRBD1
size: NA
DNA: TGTGCCAGCAGCCAGGGACAGGGTCGCGTAAACGAGCAGTACTTC
CDR3: CASSQGQGRVNEQYF

J: TRBJ2-7
V: TRBV29-1
D: NA
size: NA
DNA: TGCAGCGTTGTAGGAGGGGAGCCCTACGAGCAGTACTTC
CDR3: CSVVGGEPYEQYF

J: TRBJ2-6
V: TRBV7-3
D: NA
size: NA
DNA: TGTGCCAGCGGGGAGTCAGGGGCCAACGTCCTGACTTTC
CDR3: CASGESGANVLTF

J: TRBJ1-2
V: TRBV30
D: NA
size: NA
DNA: TGTGCCTGGAGCAGTATGGTCGGCTACACCTTC
CDR3: CAWSSMVGYTF

J: TRBJ2-1
V: TRBV27
D: TRBD2
size: NA
DNA: TGTGCCAGCAGTCGACTAGCGGGACCCCATGAGCAGTTCTTC
CDR3: CASSRLAGPHEQFF

J: TRBJ2-6
V: TRBV6-1
D: NA
size: NA
DNA: TGTGCCAGCAGTGACAGGGGAAGGAGCTCTGGGGCCAACGTCCTGACTTTC
CDR3: CASSDRGRSSGANVLTF

J: TRBJ1-1
V: TRBV2
D: NA
size: NA
DNA: TGTGCCAGCAGTGAATTGGGTGCCCGAGGGAACACTGAAGCTTTCTTT
CDR3: CASSELGARGNTEAFF

J: TRBJ2-7
V: TRBV16
D: TRBD1
size: NA
DNA: TGTGCCAGCAGCCGAGGGACAGGGGTTGTATACGAGCAGTACTTC
CDR3: CASSRGTGVVYEQYF

J: TRBJ2-1
V: TRBV28
D: TRBD1
size: NA
DNA: TGTGCCAGCATAGCGACAGGGAGCTCCTACAATGAGCAGTTCTTC
CDR3: CASIATGSSYNEQFF

J: TRBJ1-6
V: TRBV27
D: NA
size: NA
DNA: TGTGCCAGCAGTTTGGTCAATGGCTCACCCCTCCACTTT
CDR3: CASSLVNGSPLHF

J: TRBJ1-1
V: TRBV7-2
D: NA
size: NA
DNA: TGTGCCAGCGCCAAGGGAGGGTATGACACTGAAGCTTTCTTT
CDR3: CASAKGGYDTEAFF

J: TRBJ2-2
V: TRBV19
D: TRBD1
size: few
DNA: TGTGCCAGTAGAAAGGGACAGGCTATGGCCGGGGAGCTGTTTTTT
CDR3: CASRKGQAMAGELFF

J: TRBJ1-2
V: TRBV24-1
D: NA
size: NA
DNA: TGTGCCACCAGTGATTTGAGAGGAAATGGCTACACCTTC
CDR3: CATSDLRGNGYTF

J: TRBJ2-2
V: TRBV7-3
D: TRBD2
size: NA
DNA: TGTGCCAGCAGCTTAGTGACTAGCGGGAGCACCGGGGAGCTGTTTTTT
CDR3: CASSLVTSGSTGELFF

J: TRBJ2-2
V: TRBV7-3
D: TRBD2
size: NA
DNA: TGTGCCAGCAGCTTAGGATGGGGACTAGCGGGAAATACCGGGGAGCTGTTTTTT
CDR3: CASSLGWGLAGNTGELFF

J: TRBJ1-1
V: TRBV6-6
D: NA
size: NA
DNA: TGTGCCAGCACCGCCCCGGGGCGGGGTACTGAAGCTTTCTTT
CDR3: CASTAPGRGTEAFF

J: TRBJ2-1
V: TRBV4-1
D: TRBD2
size: NA
DNA: TGCGCCAGCAGCTCCAAGTGGGGGTGGCAGCGGGAGGACAATGAGCAGTTCTTC
CDR3: CASSSKWGWQREDNEQFF

J: TRBJ2-7
V: TRBV7-9
D: TRBD2
size: NA
DNA: TGTGCCATCTCAGGCACCCTAGCGGGAGTAAGGGAGCAGTACTTC
CDR3: CAISGTLAGVREQYF

J: TRBJ2-7
V: TRBV5-8
D: TRBD1
size: NA
DNA: TGTGCCAGCAGCCGGACAGGGGGCTCCTACGAGCAGTACTTC
CDR3: CASSRTGGSYEQYF

J: TRBJ1-2
V: TRBV15
D: NA
size: few
DNA: TGTGCCACCAGCAGAGATCAAGCGGTGCGTTATGGCTACACCTTC
CDR3: CATSRDQAVRYGYTF

J: TRBJ1-4
V: TRBV5-1
D: NA
size: few
DNA: TGCGCCAGCAGCGCCCGGACTGGCGAAAAACTGTTTTTT
CDR3: CASSARTGEKLFF

J: TRBJ2-3
V: TRBV6-5
D: NA
size: NA
DNA: TGTGCCAGCAGTTACGGGGCGTCAGATACGCAGTATTTT
CDR3: CASSYGASDTQYF

J: TRBJ2-7
V: TRBV28
D: NA
size: NA
DNA: TGTGCCAGCAGTGACAGTTACGAGCAGTACTTC
CDR3: CASSDSYEQYF

J: TRBJ2-3
V: TRBV28
D: NA
size: NA
DNA: TGTGCCAGCAGTCCGACAGCCACAGATACGCAGTATTTT
CDR3: CASSPTATDTQYF

J: TRBJ2-1
V: TRBV5-1
D: NA
size: NA
DNA: TGCGCCAGCAGCTTGAGTGGCGGGGCCTACGTCGATGAGCAGTTCTTC
CDR3: CASSLSGGAYVDEQFF

J: TRBJ2-2
V: TRBV28
D: NA
size: once
DNA: TGTGCCAGCAGGCTCTACGAAGAGCTGTTTTTT
CDR3: CASRLYEELFF

J: TRBJ1-3
V: TRBV7-8
D: NA
size: NA
DNA: TGTGCCAGCAGCCCTCTTGGCCTGGAGGGAAACACCATATATTTT
CDR3: CASSPLGLEGNTIYF

J: TRBJ1-5
V: TRBV5-8
D: TRBD1
size: NA
DNA: TGTGCCAGCAGCGGACAGGGTCGGAAGCCCCAGCATTTT
CDR3: CASSGQGRKPQHF

J: TRBJ2-4
V: TRBV27
D: NA
size: NA
DNA: TGTGCCAGCAGTTTAGGAGGGCAGGGTGGACAGTACTTC
CDR3: CASSLGGQGGQYF

J: TRBJ2-2
V: TRBV7-2
D: NA
size: NA
DNA: TGTGCCAGCAGCTTGACGGACTCGGGTGCCGGGGAGCTGTTTTTT
CDR3: CASSLTDSGAGELFF

J: TRBJ2-7
V: TRBV7-9
D: NA
size: NA
DNA: TGTGCCAGCAGCACCTCGGACAACTACGAGCAGTACTTC
CDR3: CASSTSDNYEQYF

J: TRBJ1-5
V: TRBV19
D: NA
size: NA
DNA: TGTGCCAGTGGTACCTGGGCTGATAGCAATCAGCCCCAGCATTTT
CDR3: CASGTWADSNQPQHF

J: TRBJ2-7
V: TRBV2
D: NA
size: NA
DNA: TGTGCCAGCACCCGGACTAATTACGAGCAGTACTTC
CDR3: CASTRTNYEQYF

J: TRBJ2-1
V: TRBV24-1
D: TRBD1
size: NA
DNA: TGTGCCACCAGCAGACAGGGGGCTCCTGAGCAGTTCTTC
CDR3: CATSRQGAPEQFF

J: TRBJ2-1
V: TRBV19
D: TRBD1
size: once
DNA: TGTGCCAGTAGTAGAGGGACAGGCTACAATGAGCAGTTCTTC
CDR3: CASSRGTGYNEQFF

J: TRBJ1-4
V: TRBV29-1
D: NA
size: NA
DNA: TGCAGCGCAAAAGGGGAGGTGGAGACTAATGAAAAACTGTTTTTT
CDR3: CSAKGEVETNEKLFF

J: TRBJ2-5
V: TRBV3-1/TRBV3-2
D: NA
size: NA
DNA: TGTGCCAGCAGCCACGAAACCGGGAACCGGGAGACCCAGTACTTC
CDR3: CASSHETGNRETQYF